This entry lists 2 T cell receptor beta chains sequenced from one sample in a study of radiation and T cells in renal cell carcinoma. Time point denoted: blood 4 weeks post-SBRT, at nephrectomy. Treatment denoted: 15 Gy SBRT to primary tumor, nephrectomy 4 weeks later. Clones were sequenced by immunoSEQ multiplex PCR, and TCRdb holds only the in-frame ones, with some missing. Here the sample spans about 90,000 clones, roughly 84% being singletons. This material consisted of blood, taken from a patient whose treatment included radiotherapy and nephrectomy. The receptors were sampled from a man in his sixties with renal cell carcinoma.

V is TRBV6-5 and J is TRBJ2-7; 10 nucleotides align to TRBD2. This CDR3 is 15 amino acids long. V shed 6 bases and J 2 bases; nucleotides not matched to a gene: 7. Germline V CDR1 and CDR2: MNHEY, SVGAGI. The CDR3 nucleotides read TGTGCCAGCAGAGAGAGCGGGAGGGCCGCCTACGAGCAGTACTTC. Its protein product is CASRESGRAAYEQYF.

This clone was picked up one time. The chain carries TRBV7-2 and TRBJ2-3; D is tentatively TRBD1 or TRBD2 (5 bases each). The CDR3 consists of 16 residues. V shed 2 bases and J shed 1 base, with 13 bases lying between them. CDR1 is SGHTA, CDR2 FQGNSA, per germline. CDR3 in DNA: TGTGCCAGCAGCTTACTTCGGGGCCGAGGCACAGATACGCAGTATTTT. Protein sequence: CASSLLRGRGTDTQYF.